Shown below are 3 T cell receptor beta chains from a single sample sequenced in a study of blood T cell repertoires in COVID-19. Repertoires were generated with immunoSEQ multiplex PCR, while TCRdb's copy carries only in-frame clones and drops some. The top ten hold more than 4% of the sample, which has roughly 130,000 clones, roughly 85% seen once. The sample taken for sequencing was peripheral blood. The receptor source for this set is a man between 40 and 49 years old with acute or convalescent COVID-19.

V and J are TRBV11-3 and TRBJ2-5; D gene unclear. Germline V CDR1 and CDR2: SGHNT, YENEEA. There are 13 residues in the CDR3. Deletions cut 5 bases from V and 5 bases from J, with 12 bases between. The CDR3 DNA reads as TGTGCCAGCAGCCCCCACACGTCGGAGACCCAGTACTTC. Its protein product is CASSPHTSETQYF.

The V gene is TRBV18, the J gene TRBJ2-3, with 8 bases fitting TRBD2. Trimming cost V 3 bases and J 2 bases; bases outside gene matches: 4. This CDR3 region has 15 residues. Germline V lookup: CDR1 KGHSH, CDR2 LQKENI. The chain's CDR3 is CASSPQTSDTDTQYF. In DNA, the CDR3 is TGTGCCAGCTCACCTCAGACTAGCGACACAGATACGCAGTATTTT. Based on the CDR3 plus reference TRBV18 and TRBJ2-3, the full variable domain is NAGVMQNPRHLVRRRGQEARLRCSPMKGHSHVYWYRQLPEEGLKFMVYLQKENIIDESGMPKERFSAEFPKEGPSILRIQQVVRGDSAAYFCASSPQTSDTDTQYFGPGTRLTVL.

The rearrangement uses TRBV9 and TRBJ2-2; 8 nucleotides align to TRBD1. The CDR3 is 20 amino acids. Germline CDR1 SGDLS, CDR2 YYNGEE. V was pared by 5 bases and J by 0 bases, with 18 bases of the junction left unmatched. The CDR3: CASRGAPGQAEIANTGELFF. The CDR3 DNA reads TGTGCCAGCAGAGGGGCTCCGGGACAGGCCGAAATCGCGAACACCGGGGAGCTGTTTTTT.